This T cell receptor (beta chain) was profiled in a study of blood T cell repertoires in COVID-19. V was clipped by 5 bases and J by 4 bases; unmatched bases: 4. Per germline, CDR1 MNHNY and CDR2 SVGAGI (reference sequence). The CDR3 runs to 13 residues. Generated by immunoSEQ multiplex PCR, the TCRdb table keeps only in-frame clones and is missing some. The sample contains under 450,000 clones, about nine tenths of which appear only once. The J gene is TRBJ2-7, the V gene TRBV6-6; 8 bases are a match to TRBD1. The clonotype originates from a woman in her thirties or forties with COVID-19, enrolled during active disease. The sequencing input was peripheral blood. CDR3 in DNA: TGTGCCAGCAGTCTCCGACAGGGGTACGAGCAGTACTTC. Its protein is CASSLRQGYEQYF.